Each of the 22 T cell receptor beta chains below was sequenced from the same sample in a study of T cell responses to AZD1222 COVID-19 vaccine. Clones were sequenced by immunoSEQ multiplex PCR, and TCRdb holds only the in-frame ones, with some missing. The sample includes about 110,000 clones, 70% to 90% of them seen just once. This material consisted of peripheral blood, taken 28 days after the second AZD1222 dose. The origin of the receptors is an adult who received the AZD1222 COVID-19 vaccine.

This clone was recorded once. The genes are TRBV6-5 and TRBJ2-7; tentatively, D is TRBD2 (6 bases). The CDR3 runs 14 residues. Trimming stripped 10 bases from V and 2 bases from J, with 18 bases between. The germline V gene encodes CDR1 MNHEY and CDR2 SVGAGI. In DNA form, the CDR3 reads TGTGCCACCTCCTCGCCGGGACTTCCCTACGAGCAGTACTTC. It specifies CATSSPGLPYEQYF.

This clone appeared a few times. The J gene is TRBJ1-2, the V gene TRBV20-1; D is unresolved. The germline V gene has CDR1 DFQATT and CDR2 SNEGSKA (reference sequence). V dropped 3 bases and J dropped 4 bases, with 3 bases sitting between them. The CDR3 spans 10 residues. The CDR3 nucleotides are TGCAGTGCTAGGGGCTATGGCTACACCTTC. It is translated as CSARGYGYTF.

This clone was counted between two and nine times. The J gene is TRBJ1-5, the V gene TRBV15; TRBD1 aligns across 7 bases. Trimming took 0 bases from V and 5 from J; bases not matched to a gene: 7. This CDR3 has 16 amino acids. Germline-derived CDR1 and CDR2 are LNHNV and YYDKDF (reference sequence). The CDR3 loop reads CATSRDTGTEHQPQHF. In DNA form, the CDR3 reads TGTGCCACCAGCAGAGATACAGGGACAGAACATCAGCCCCAGCATTTT.

The genes are TRBV7-2 and TRBJ2-3; weak D call: TRBD2 (6 bases). The CDR3 is 14 amino acids. Germline V gene lookup returns CDR1 SGHTA and CDR2 FQGNSA. Trimming shortened V by 4 bases and J by 6 bases, and 14 bases separated the two germline ends. The CDR3 DNA follows: TGTGCCAGCAGCTATGGACTACCTCGGGATACGCAGTATTTT. Its protein is CASSYGLPRDTQYF. Filled out from reference TRBV7-2 and TRBJ2-3, the complete variable domain reads GAGVSQSPSNKVTEKGKDVELRCDPISGHTALYWYRQSLGQGLEFLIYFQGNSAPDKSGLPSDRFSAERTGGSVSTLTIQRTQQEDSAVYLCASSYGLPRDTQYFGPGTRLTVL.

The chain carries TRBV7-2 and TRBJ2-7, with TRBD1 matching over 7 bases. Germline CDR1 and CDR2: SGHTA and FQGNSA. J lost 1 base, V lost 4 bases, and 4 bases had no gene match. The CDR3 runs to 14 residues. The CDR3 coding sequence is TGTGCCAGCAGCTCAACAGGGGAGTCCTACGAGCAGTACTTC. Translating gives CASSSTGESYEQYF.

This CDR3 is CAWGVGGGNEQYF. Written as DNA, the CDR3 is TGTGCCTGGGGGGTTGGGGGGGGCAACGAGCAGTACTTC. J is TRBJ2-7 and V is TRBV30; a weak D match, TRBD2 (7 bases). V dropped 5 bases and J dropped 5 bases, with 16 bases sitting between them. The CDR3 runs 13 residues. The V gene's germline CDR1 is GTSNPN and CDR2 SVGIG (reference sequence).

The gene calls are TRBV9 and TRBJ1-5, with D maybe TRBD1 (6 bases). Between the trimmed V and J ends, which lost 3 bases and 5 bases, there was a span of 15 bases. Germline values: CDR1 SGDLS, CDR2 YYNGEE. The CDR3 runs to 15 residues. The chain's CDR3 is CASSEGGGRDQPQHF. CDR3 nucleotides: TGTGCCAGCAGCGAAGGGGGGGGCCGGGATCAGCCCCAGCATTTT. Full variable domain (rest looked up from reference TRBV9 and TRBJ1-5): DSGVTQTPKHLITATGQRVTLRCSPRSGDLSVYWYQQSLDQGLQFLIQYYNGEERAKGNILERFSAQQFPDLHSELNLSSLELGDSALYFCASSEGGGRDQPQHFGDGTRLSIL.

CDR3 loop: CASSQNLNRAGAKNIQYF. Written as DNA, the CDR3 is TGTGCCAGCAGTCAAAACCTTAACAGGGCGGGGGCCAAAAACATTCAGTACTTC. The V gene is TRBV6-2 or TRBV6-3, the J gene TRBJ2-4; D possibly uses TRBD1 or TRBD2 (6 bases each). V lost 5 bases and J 1 base, leaving 21 bases between the germline ends. CDR1 is MNHEY, CDR2 SVGEGT, per germline. This CDR3 contains 18 residues.

The genes are TRBV5-4 and TRBJ1-6; 7 nucleotides align to TRBD1. Germline trimming cut 3 bases from V and 4 bases from J; bases unmatched to any gene: 7. CDR1 and CDR2 (germline): SGHNT, YYREEE (reference sequence). The CDR3 is made up of 16 amino acids. The CDR3 DNA reads as TGTGCCAGCAGCTCCGTGGGGACAGCGTATAATTCACCCCTCCACTTT. Protein sequence: CASSSVGTAYNSPLHF.

The J gene is TRBJ2-7, the V gene TRBV28; TRBD1 might be the D (5 bases). Deletions cut 3 bases from V and 7 bases from J, with 10 bases between. The CDR3 runs to 12 residues. Germline lookup yields CDR1 MDHEN and CDR2 SYDVKM. This CDR3 reads CASSLDTAEQYF. The CDR3 region has the DNA TGTGCCAGCAGTTTGGACACCGCAGAGCAGTACTTC. The variable domain in full, completed from reference TRBV28 and TRBJ2-7, reads DVKVTQSSRYLVKRTGEKVFLECVQDMDHENMFWYRQDPGLGLRLIYFSYDVKMKEKGDIPEGYSVSREKKERFSLILESASTNQTSMYLCASSLDTAEQYFGPGTRLTVT.

The gene calls are TRBV2 and TRBJ1-1; D gene ambiguous. Germline V lookup: CDR1 SNHLY, CDR2 FYNNEI. This CDR3 contains 12 residues. V was clipped by 2 bases and J by 1 base, with 2 bases between them. CDR3 in DNA: TGTGCCAGCAGTGAACAGAACACTGAAGCTTTCTTT. Amino acid sequence: CASSEQNTEAFF.

The chain combines TRBV6-5 with TRBJ2-1, with 13 bases aligning to TRBD2. CDR1 is MNHEY and CDR2 is SVGAGI in the germline V gene. The CDR3 has 15 residues. Losses at the gene ends were 0 bases for V and 9 bases for J; bases not matched to a gene: 2. DNA of the CDR3: TGTGCCAGCAGTTACTCGGGGACTAGCGGGGTTGAGCAGTTCTTC. It encodes CASSYSGTSGVEQFF.

The rearrangement uses TRBV5-4 and TRBJ2-7; TRBD1 matches at 8 bases. This CDR3 is built from 14 residues. With 2 bases clipped from V and 3 bases from J, the junction kept 4 bases outside the gene matches. Per germline, CDR1 SGHNT and CDR2 YYREEE (reference sequence). Written as DNA, the CDR3 is TGTGCCAGCAGCTTCCCGGACAGGGTCTACGAGCAGTACTTC. As protein: CASSFPDRVYEQYF.

This clone was observed a handful of times. The chain links TRBV15 to TRBJ1-2; D remains ambiguous. Germline V gene lookup returns CDR1 LNHNV and CDR2 YYDKDF (reference sequence). The length of the CDR3 is 14 residues. Trimming removed 1 base at V and 4 bases at J, with 10 bases between. The CDR3 here is CATSRAPDPYGYTF. In DNA form, the CDR3 reads TGTGCCACCAGCAGAGCTCCGGATCCCTATGGCTACACCTTC.

V usage is TRBV24-1 and J usage is TRBJ2-1; D may match TRBD1 or TRBD2 (5 bases each). Germline CDR1 KGHDR, CDR2 SFDVKD. The V gene lost 4 bases and the J gene lost 7 bases, with 13 bases spanning the gap. The CDR3 spans 14 residues. The CDR3 sequence is CATSDPGTGNEQFF. The CDR3, as DNA: TGTGCCACCAGTGACCCCGGGACGGGAAATGAGCAGTTCTTC.

This chain uses TRBV7-8 with TRBJ2-2; either TRBD1 or TRBD2 may supply D (6 bases each). Germline V gives CDR1 SGHVS, CDR2 FQNEAQ. The V end lost 5 bases, the J end lost 2 bases, and 12 bases lay between the germline ends. The CDR3 length is 15 residues. This CDR3 is CASSARDINTGELFF. The CDR3 DNA is TGTGCCAGCAGCGCGCGGGACATTAACACCGGGGAGCTGTTTTTT.

This chain connects TRBV7-9 to TRBJ2-2; 7 nucleotides match TRBD1. CDR3 length equals 14 residues. The V gene end was trimmed by 7 bases and the J gene end by 6 bases; junction bases not matched to a gene: 8. CDR1 and CDR2 (germline): SEHNR, FQNEAQ (reference sequence). CDR3 in amino acids: CASKVVQGAGELFF. The CDR3 region has the DNA TGTGCCAGCAAAGTAGTGCAGGGGGCCGGGGAGCTGTTTTTT.

This chain joins TRBV4-2 and TRBJ2-1; TRBD2 matches 12 bases. Unmatched junction bases numbered 3, after V lost 0 bases and J lost 6 bases. Germline values: CDR1 LGHNA, CDR2 YNFKEQ. The CDR3 extends over 16 amino acids. CDR3 region: CASSQDSSGGANEQFF. The CDR3 region has the DNA TGTGCCAGCAGCCAAGACTCTAGCGGGGGGGCCAATGAGCAGTTCTTC.

The chain employs TRBV6-2 or TRBV6-3 and TRBJ1-4; D is uncertain. CDR1 and CDR2 from the germline V gene are MNHEY and SVGEGT. V was pared by 0 bases and J by 5 bases, with 10 bases between. CDR3 length: 15 amino acids. The CDR3 spells CASSYSEEFNEKLFF. DNA of the CDR3: TGTGCCAGCAGTTACTCGGAGGAGTTCAATGAAAAACTGTTTTTT.

This clone was observed a handful of times. The rearrangement uses TRBV6-6 and TRBJ1-6, with D possibly TRBD1 on 5 matching bases. The CDR3 has 17 residues. The germline gives CDR1 MNHNY, CDR2 SVGAGI (reference sequence). Trimming left V 5 bases short and J 0 bases short, with 14 bases between. CDR3 coding DNA: TGTGCCAGCAGTCCTCGACAGTTGAGCTCCTATAATTCACCCCTCCACTTT. It specifies CASSPRQLSSYNSPLHF.

Written as DNA, the CDR3 is TGTGCCACAAGAGGAGGGCAGGGGGCTAATGAAAAACTGTTTTTT. Translated, it gives CATRGGQGANEKLFF. This chain connects TRBV19 to TRBJ1-4; 7 positions match TRBD1. This CDR3 has 15 amino acids. Germline V CDR1 and CDR2: LNHDA, SQIVND (reference sequence). V gave up 10 bases and J gave up 3 bases; unmatched junction bases: 11.

The chain uses TRBV7-3 and TRBJ1-2, with D perhaps TRBD1 (6 bases). The V end lost 0 bases, the J end lost 6 bases, and 14 bases lay between the germline ends. Germline V CDR1 and CDR2: SGHTA, FQGTGA. CDR3 length: 15 amino acids. For the CDR3, the DNA is TGTGCCAGCAGCTTAACGGCAGGGGCGCCCGATGGCTACACCTTC. It specifies CASSLTAGAPDGYTF.